What follows are 16 T cell receptor beta chains derived from one specimen sequenced in a study of T cell responses to AZD1222 COVID-19 vaccine. Measured with immunoSEQ multiplex PCR; TCRdb has only the in-frame clones, and not every one. Here the sample spans roughly 66,000 clones, 82% being singletons. The starting material was peripheral blood, obtained on day 0 of AZD1222 vaccination. Receptors originate from an adult in good health.

The V and J genes are TRBV6-5 and TRBJ1-5; D might be TRBD1 (5 bases). The CDR3 sequence is 15 residues long. V lost 4 bases and J lost 4, with 14 bases in between. CDR1 MNHEY and CDR2 SVGAGI come from the germline V gene. CDR3 sequence (DNA): TGTGCCAGCAGTTCCCATGGGGGTGGTAATCAGCCCCAGCATTTT. Translated: CASSSHGGGNQPQHF.

This clone was seen only a few times. This rearrangement joins TRBV9 to TRBJ2-3; 13 bases agree with TRBD2. V shed 1 base, J shed 5 bases, and the junction held 4 bases outside the gene matches. The CDR3 sequence is 16 residues long. Germline V gene lookup returns CDR1 SGDLS and CDR2 YYNGEE. As DNA, the CDR3 is TGTGCCAGCAGCGTACTACTAGCGGGGGGGATAGATACGCAGTATTTT. Translated, it gives CASSVLLAGGIDTQYF. Drawing the rest from reference TRBV9 and TRBJ2-3, the complete variable domain is DSGVTQTPKHLITATGQRVTLRCSPRSGDLSVYWYQQSLDQGLQFLIQYYNGEERAKGNILERFSAQQFPDLHSELNLSSLELGDSALYFCASSVLLAGGIDTQYFGPGTRLTVL.

The gene calls are TRBV18 and TRBJ2-1; perhaps TRBD2 as D (6 bases). CDR1 and CDR2 (germline): KGHSH, LQKENI. The CDR3 covers 12 residues. Trimming cost V 3 bases and J 7 bases, with 7 bases left between them. The CDR3 DNA follows: TGTGCCAGCTCACCCGGGGGAAATGAGCAGTTCTTC. Protein product: CASSPGGNEQFF.

This sequence joins TRBV7-8 and TRBJ2-3; no clear D gene. Between the trimmed V and J ends, which lost 5 bases and 8 bases, there was a span of 14 bases. The V gene's germline CDR1 is SGHVS and CDR2 FQNEAQ. This CDR3 has 13 amino acids. The CDR3 bases are TGTGCCAGCAGCCCAATTTGGCTAGGTACGCAGTATTTT. Amino acids: CASSPIWLGTQYF.

This chain links TRBV7-8 with TRBJ2-1; D assignment may be TRBD1 or TRBD2 (5 bases each). Looked up from germline, CDR1 is SGHVS and CDR2 is FQNEAQ. The germline V and J ends were trimmed by 6 bases and 4 bases, with 22 bases remaining between them. The CDR3 is 17 amino acids. CDR3 sequence: CASRLPSRPGLYNEQFF. DNA for the CDR3: TGTGCCAGCAGACTTCCCTCACGTCCGGGGCTTTACAATGAGCAGTTCTTC.

This chain's CDR3 is CASTRVVNSPLHF. CDR3 nucleotides: TGCGCCAGCACGCGGGTAGTGAATTCACCCCTCCACTTT. V is TRBV4-1 and J is TRBJ1-6; D ambiguous. Between the trimmed V and J ends, which lost 7 bases and 7 bases, there was a span of 11 bases. Germline assignment: CDR1 MGHRA and CDR2 YSYEKL. The CDR3 contains 13 residues.

This clone has a single count. This rearrangement joins TRBV5-6 to TRBJ1-6, with D tentatively TRBD1 (5 bases). The CDR3 has 17 amino acids. The germline V gene encodes CDR1 SGHDT and CDR2 YYEEEE. Trimming took 3 bases from V and 3 from J, leaving 16 bases between them. CDR3 DNA: TGTGCCAGCAGCTCTATCGGGGGTCGCGACTATAATTCACCCCTCCACTTT. It translates to CASSSIGGRDYNSPLHF.

The chain recombines TRBV15 with TRBJ1-4, with a tentative D call TRBD1 (6 bases). This CDR3 is 14 amino acids long. The germline CDR1 and CDR2 sequences are LNHNV and YYDKDF (reference sequence). Deletions cut 4 bases from V and 8 bases from J, with 14 bases between. The CDR3 bases are TGTGCCACCAGCACTAGACAGGAGAGGGAAAAACTGTTTTTT. This encodes CATSTRQEREKLFF.

The rearrangement joins TRBV30 to TRBJ1-2; maybe TRBD1 (5 bases). Trimming left V 3 bases short and J 7 bases short, with 12 bases between. Germline V gene sequence: CDR1 GTSNPN, CDR2 SVGIG (reference sequence). The CDR3 runs 12 residues. This CDR3 reads CAWRAQAGGYTF. CDR3 bases: TGTGCCTGGAGGGCACAGGCCGGTGGCTACACCTTC.

This chain joins TRBV25-1 and TRBJ2-3, with TRBD1 identical over 9 bases. CDR3 size: 15 residues. Germline CDR1 is MGHDK and CDR2 is SYGVNS. Trimming at V came to 4 bases and at J to 7 bases, leaving 9 bases not matched to a gene. CDR3 in DNA: TGTGCCAGCAGTGCACTGGGACAGGGTTCGTATACGCAGTATTTT. The encoded protein is CASSALGQGSYTQYF.

The chain joins TRBV19 to TRBJ2-3; D perhaps matches TRBD2 (7 bases). The CDR3 is made up of 13 amino acids. The V gene's germline CDR1 is LNHDA and CDR2 SQIVND (reference sequence). Trimming cost V 5 bases and J 5 bases, with 11 bases left between them. CDR3 in amino acids: CASSRGAGDTQYF. Here the CDR3 DNA reads TGTGCCAGTAGTCGGGGGGCAGGAGATACGCAGTATTTT.

The chain carries TRBV6-5 and TRBJ2-1, with a tentative D call TRBD2 (7 bases). CDR1 is MNHEY and CDR2 is SVGAGI in the germline V gene. Trimming left V 0 bases short and J 9 bases short, with 18 bases between. The CDR3 runs 16 residues. Here the CDR3 reads CASSYSSRGALGEQFF. The CDR3 coding sequence is TGTGCCAGCAGTTACTCGTCTCGGGGGGCGTTGGGTGAGCAGTTCTTC.

The genes are TRBV12-3 or TRBV12-4 and TRBJ1-1, with no clear D. The CDR3 covers 11 residues. V lost 8 bases and J lost 7, with 11 bases in between. In DNA form, the CDR3 reads TGTGCCAGCTCCGAGGCTGGTGAAGCTTTCTTT. This gives the protein CASSEAGEAFF.

The chain combines TRBV15 with TRBJ1-2; a weak D match, TRBD1 (6 bases). CDR1 LNHNV and CDR2 YYDKDF come from the germline V gene (reference sequence). This CDR3 region has 15 residues. V lost 0 bases and J 4 bases, leaving 12 bases between the germline ends. CDR3 sequence reads: CATSRDWAGAYGYTF. DNA of the CDR3: TGTGCCACCAGCAGAGATTGGGCAGGGGCCTATGGCTACACCTTC.

The rearrangement links TRBV29-1 to TRBJ1-1; D is perhaps TRBD1 (6 bases). V was pared by 6 bases and J by 6 bases, with 14 bases between. Germline-derived CDR1 and CDR2 are SQVTM and ANQGSEA. The CDR3 sequence is 12 residues long. The CDR3 nucleotides are TGCAGCGTGTCATGGGGGCGGTCTGAAGCTTTCTTT. This gives the protein CSVSWGRSEAFF. Complete variable domain (other parts from reference TRBV29-1 and TRBJ1-1): SAVISQKPSRDICQRGTSLTIQCQVDSQVTMMFWYRQQPGQSLTLIATANQGSEATYESGFVIDKFPISRPNLTFSTLTVSNMSPEDSSIYLCSVSWGRSEAFFGQGTRLTVV.

V usage is TRBV5-1 and J usage is TRBJ2-1, with D perhaps TRBD1 or TRBD2 (5 bases each). In germline, CDR1 is SGHRS, CDR2 YFSETQ. The CDR3 totals 11 residues. Trimming removed 5 bases at V and 8 bases at J, with 8 bases between. The CDR3 nucleotides are TGCGCCAGCAGGGGGGACCATGAGCAGTTCTTC. Translated: CASRGDHEQFF.